Presented here are 9 T cell receptor beta chains from one specimen sequenced in a study of T cells in Graves' hyperthyroidism and ophthalmopathy. The TCR beta CDR3 regions underwent amplification using RNA transcripts as the source. HTBI primers were used for first-round RT-PCR of the TCR CDR3. TCRdb re-analysed the multiplex PCR reads in MiXCR, keeping a single row per CDR3 protein. This sample carries hundreds of thousands of distinct CDR3 sequences, 20% of them seen once, and the ten largest clones take 47%. The sequenced material came from blood. These receptor sequences come from a man aged 35-49 years with Graves' ophthalmopathy.

The chain couples TRBV2 to TRBJ1-1; D is perhaps TRBD1 (5 bases). This CDR3 has 13 residues. Trimming cost V 7 bases and J 4 bases, with 13 bases left between them. In germline, CDR1 is SNHLY, CDR2 FYNNEI. The CDR3 sequence is CASNQGAGTEAFF. The CDR3 DNA reads as TGTGCCAGCAACCAGGGTGCTGGCACTGAAGCTTTCTTT. The full variable domain, its missing parts supplied by reference TRBV2 and TRBJ1-1, is EPEVTQTPSHQVTQMGQEVILRCVPISNHLYFYWYRQILGQKVEFLVSFYNNEISEKSEIFDDQFSVERPDGSNFTLKIRSTKLEDSAMYFCASNQGAGTEAFFGQGTRLTVV.

A few counts support this clonotype. This chain uses TRBV12-3 or TRBV12-4 with TRBJ2-5, with TRBD1 matching 8 bases. The V gene end was trimmed by 2 bases and the J gene end by 4 bases; junction bases not matched to a gene: 3. The CDR3 is 14 amino acids. As DNA, the CDR3 is TGTGCCAGCAGTTTAAACAGGGGGACAGAGACCCAGTACTTC. Residues: CASSLNRGTETQYF.

This clonotype has only a few counts. The chain carries TRBV10-3 and TRBJ2-7; D possibly corresponds to TRBD2 (5 bases). Looked up from germline, CDR1 is ENHRY and CDR2 is SYGVKD. The CDR3 covers 12 residues. The V end lost 4 bases, the J end lost 7 bases, and 11 bases lay between the germline ends. CDR3 protein: CAISGLTEEQYF. CDR3 in DNA: TGTGCCATCAGTGGACTAACGGAGGAGCAGTACTTC.

This clonotype turned up a few times. The rearrangement joins TRBV5-1 to TRBJ2-3; TRBD2 matches at 7 bases. V shed 5 bases and J 6 bases; nucleotides not matched to a gene: 12. Per the germline V gene, CDR1 is SGHRS and CDR2 is YFSETQ. There are 15 residues in the CDR3. CDR3 sequence: CASSQGGLVEDTQYF. CDR3 nucleotide sequence: TGCGCCAGCAGTCAGGGAGGGCTGGTTGAGGATACGCAGTATTTT.

This clonotype was counted between two and nine times. The chain has TRBV7-8 and TRBJ1-4, with D uncertain. Trimming took off 5 bases at V and 0 bases at J, with 10 bases between the two ends. The germline V gene has CDR1 SGHVS and CDR2 FQNEAQ. The CDR3 loop spans 15 amino acids. The CDR3, as DNA: TGTGCCAGCAGCAGATCGACTACAACTAATGAAAAACTGTTTTTT. Protein product: CASSRSTTTNEKLFF.

This clonotype showed up just a few times. The V and J genes are TRBV27 and TRBJ2-3, with TRBD1 identical over 9 bases. CDR1 and CDR2 from the germline V gene are MNHEY and SMNVEV (reference sequence). Unmatched junction bases numbered 5, after V lost 8 bases and J lost 2 bases. CDR3 length equals 14 residues. CDR3 in DNA: TGTGCCAGCTCCGGGACAGGGATCACAGATACGCAGTATTTT. Translating it yields CASSGTGITDTQYF.

The sample holds many counts of this clonotype. The rearrangement links TRBV28 to TRBJ2-7; D possibly matches TRBD1 or TRBD2 (6 bases each). CDR1 and CDR2 from the germline V gene are MDHEN and SYDVKM. V lost 4 bases and J lost 7, with 20 bases in between. This CDR3 contains 15 residues. The CDR3 bases are TGTGCCAGCAGTTCCCCCCCCCCGGGGGCCAAAGAGCAGTACTTC. Amino acids: CASSSPPPGAKEQYF.

Many counts were recorded for this clonotype. The chain combines TRBV2 with TRBJ2-5; D might be TRBD2 (6 bases). This CDR3 has 15 residues. With 2 bases removed from V and 2 bases from J, the gap between germline ends came to 12 bases. CDR1 and CDR2 (germline): SNHLY, FYNNEI. Here the CDR3 reads CASSEKRGDQETQYF. The CDR3 DNA reads as TGTGCCAGCAGTGAAAAGCGCGGGGATCAAGAGACCCAGTACTTC.

V gene TRBV7-3 combines with J gene TRBJ1-3, with 7 bases that match TRBD1. Unmatched junction bases numbered 5, after V lost 5 bases and J lost 4 bases. The CDR3 extends over 14 amino acids. CDR1 SGHTA and CDR2 FQGTGA come from the germline V gene. CDR3 sequence (DNA): TGTGCCAGCAGCCCCGGACAGGCAGGAAACACCATATATTTT. Its protein product is CASSPGQAGNTIYF.